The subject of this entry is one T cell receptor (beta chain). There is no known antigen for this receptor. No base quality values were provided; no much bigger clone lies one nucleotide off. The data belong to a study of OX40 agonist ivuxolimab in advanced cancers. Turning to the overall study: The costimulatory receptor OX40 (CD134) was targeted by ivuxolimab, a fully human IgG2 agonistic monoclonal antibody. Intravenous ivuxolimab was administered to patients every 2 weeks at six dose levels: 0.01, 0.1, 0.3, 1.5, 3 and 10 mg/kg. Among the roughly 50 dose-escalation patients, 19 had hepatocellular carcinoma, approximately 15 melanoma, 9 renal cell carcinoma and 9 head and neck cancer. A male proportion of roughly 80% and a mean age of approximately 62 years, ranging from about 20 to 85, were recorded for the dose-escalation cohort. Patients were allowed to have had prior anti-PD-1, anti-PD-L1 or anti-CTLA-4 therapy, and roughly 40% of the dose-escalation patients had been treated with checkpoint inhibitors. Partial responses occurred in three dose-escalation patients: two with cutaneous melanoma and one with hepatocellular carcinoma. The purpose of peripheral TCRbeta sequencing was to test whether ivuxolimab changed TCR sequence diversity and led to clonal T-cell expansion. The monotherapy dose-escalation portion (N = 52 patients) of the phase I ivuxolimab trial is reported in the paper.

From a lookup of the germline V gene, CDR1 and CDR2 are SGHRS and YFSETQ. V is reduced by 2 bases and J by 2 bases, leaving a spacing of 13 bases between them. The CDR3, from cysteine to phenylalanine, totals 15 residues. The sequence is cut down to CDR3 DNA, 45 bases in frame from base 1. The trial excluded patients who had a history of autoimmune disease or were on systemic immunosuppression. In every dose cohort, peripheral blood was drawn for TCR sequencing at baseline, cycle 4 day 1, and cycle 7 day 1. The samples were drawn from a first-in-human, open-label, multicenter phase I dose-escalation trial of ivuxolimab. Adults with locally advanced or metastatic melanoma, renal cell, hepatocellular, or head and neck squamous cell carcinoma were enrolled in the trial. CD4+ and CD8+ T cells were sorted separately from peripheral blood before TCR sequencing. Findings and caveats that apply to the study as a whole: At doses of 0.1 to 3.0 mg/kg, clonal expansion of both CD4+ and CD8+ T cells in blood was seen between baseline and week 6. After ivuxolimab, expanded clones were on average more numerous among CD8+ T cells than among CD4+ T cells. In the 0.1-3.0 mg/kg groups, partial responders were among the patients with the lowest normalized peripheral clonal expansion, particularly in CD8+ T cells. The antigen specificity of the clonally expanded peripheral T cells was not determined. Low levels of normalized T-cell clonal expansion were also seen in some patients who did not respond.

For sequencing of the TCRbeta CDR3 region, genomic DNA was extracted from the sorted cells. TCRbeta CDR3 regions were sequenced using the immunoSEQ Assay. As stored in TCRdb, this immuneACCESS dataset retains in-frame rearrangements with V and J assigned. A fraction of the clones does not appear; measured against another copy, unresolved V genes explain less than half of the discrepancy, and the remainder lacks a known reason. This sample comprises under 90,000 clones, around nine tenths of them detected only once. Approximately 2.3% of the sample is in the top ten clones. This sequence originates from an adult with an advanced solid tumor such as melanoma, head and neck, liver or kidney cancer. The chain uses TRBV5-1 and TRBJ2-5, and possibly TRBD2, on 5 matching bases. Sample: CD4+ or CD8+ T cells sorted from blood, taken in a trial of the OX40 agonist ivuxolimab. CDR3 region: CASSFGRAGQETQYF. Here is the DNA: TGCGCCAGCAGCTTCGGGCGGGCAGGACAAGAGACCCAGTACTTC.